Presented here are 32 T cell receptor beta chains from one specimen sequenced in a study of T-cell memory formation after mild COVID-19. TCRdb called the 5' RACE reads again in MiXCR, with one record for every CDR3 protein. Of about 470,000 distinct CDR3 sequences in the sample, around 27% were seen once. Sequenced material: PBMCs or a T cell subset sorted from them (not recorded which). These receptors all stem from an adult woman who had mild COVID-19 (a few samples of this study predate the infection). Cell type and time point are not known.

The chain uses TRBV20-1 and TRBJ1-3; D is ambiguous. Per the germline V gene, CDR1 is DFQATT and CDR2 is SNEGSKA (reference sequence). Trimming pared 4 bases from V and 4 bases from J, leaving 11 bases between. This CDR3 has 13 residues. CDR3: CSAKGPGGNTIYF. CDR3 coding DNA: TGCAGTGCTAAGGGTCCCGGGGGAAACACCATATATTTT.

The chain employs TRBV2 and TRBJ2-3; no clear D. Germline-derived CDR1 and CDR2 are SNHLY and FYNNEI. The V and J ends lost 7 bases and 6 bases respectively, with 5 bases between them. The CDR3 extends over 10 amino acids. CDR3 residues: CASNRDTQYF. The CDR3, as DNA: TGTGCCAGCAATAGGGATACGCAGTATTTT.

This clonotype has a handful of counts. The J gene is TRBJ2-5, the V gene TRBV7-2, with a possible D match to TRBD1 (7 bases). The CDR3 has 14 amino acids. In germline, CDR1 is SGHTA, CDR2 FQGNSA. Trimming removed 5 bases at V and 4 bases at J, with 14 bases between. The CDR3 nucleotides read TGTGCCAGCAGCCCGGGACAGCGGGCAGAGACCCAGTACTTC. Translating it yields CASSPGQRAETQYF.

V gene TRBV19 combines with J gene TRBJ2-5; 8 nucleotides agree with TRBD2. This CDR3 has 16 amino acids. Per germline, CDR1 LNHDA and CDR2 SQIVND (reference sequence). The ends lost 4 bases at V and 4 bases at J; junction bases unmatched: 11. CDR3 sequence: CASSTRGSGKGETQYF. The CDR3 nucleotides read TGTGCCAGTAGTACCCGGGGTAGCGGGAAAGGAGAGACCCAGTACTTC.

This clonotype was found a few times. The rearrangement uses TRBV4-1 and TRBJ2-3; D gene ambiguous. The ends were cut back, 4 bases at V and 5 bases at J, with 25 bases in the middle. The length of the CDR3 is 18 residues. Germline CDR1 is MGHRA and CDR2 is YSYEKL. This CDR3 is CASSPQTLPSPNQDTQYF. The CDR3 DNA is TGCGCCAGCAGCCCCCAGACCCTACCCAGTCCCAACCAAGATACGCAGTATTTT.

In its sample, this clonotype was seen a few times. The CDR3 here is CASSQEYRFSPLHF. The CDR3 DNA sequence: TGCGCCAGCAGCCAAGAATACAGGTTCTCACCCCTCCACTTT. The chain recombines TRBV4-1 with TRBJ1-6, with a tentative D call TRBD1 (5 bases). The CDR3 is 14 amino acids. CDR1 is MGHRA, CDR2 YSYEKL, per germline. V lost 0 bases, J lost 10 bases, and 10 bases lay in between.

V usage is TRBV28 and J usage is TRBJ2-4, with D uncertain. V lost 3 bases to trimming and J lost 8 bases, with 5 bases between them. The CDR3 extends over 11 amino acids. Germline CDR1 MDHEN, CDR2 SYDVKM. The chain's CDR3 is CASSFEHIQYF. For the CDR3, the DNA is TGTGCCAGCAGTTTCGAGCACATTCAGTACTTC.

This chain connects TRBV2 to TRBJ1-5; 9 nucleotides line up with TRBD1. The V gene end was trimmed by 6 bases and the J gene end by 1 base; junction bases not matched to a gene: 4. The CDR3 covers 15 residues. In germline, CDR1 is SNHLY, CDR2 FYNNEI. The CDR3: CASRPGTGSNQPQHF. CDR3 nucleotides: TGTGCCAGCAGGCCGGGGACAGGGAGCAATCAGCCCCAGCATTTT.

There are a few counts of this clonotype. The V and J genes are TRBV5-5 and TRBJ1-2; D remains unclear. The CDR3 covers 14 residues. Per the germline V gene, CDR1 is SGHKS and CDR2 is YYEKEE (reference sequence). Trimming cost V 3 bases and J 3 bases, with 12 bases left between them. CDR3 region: CASSYMGRDYGYTF. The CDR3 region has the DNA TGTGCCAGCAGCTATATGGGGAGGGACTATGGCTACACCTTC.

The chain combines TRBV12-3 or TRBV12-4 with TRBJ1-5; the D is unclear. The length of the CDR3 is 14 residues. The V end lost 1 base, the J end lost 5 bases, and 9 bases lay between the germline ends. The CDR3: CASSLGGNYQPQHF. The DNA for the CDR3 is TGTGCCAGCAGTTTAGGAGGGAATTATCAGCCCCAGCATTTT.

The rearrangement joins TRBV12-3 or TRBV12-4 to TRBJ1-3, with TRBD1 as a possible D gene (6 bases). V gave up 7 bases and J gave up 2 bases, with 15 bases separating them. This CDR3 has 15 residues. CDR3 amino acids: CASTGGLFTGNTIYF. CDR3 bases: TGTGCCAGCACCGGGGGGCTTTTCACTGGAAACACCATATATTTT.

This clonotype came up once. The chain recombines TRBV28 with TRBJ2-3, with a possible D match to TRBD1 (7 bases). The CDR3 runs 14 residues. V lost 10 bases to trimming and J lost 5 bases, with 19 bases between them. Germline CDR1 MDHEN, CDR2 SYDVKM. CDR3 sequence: CATAPGGSVDTQYF. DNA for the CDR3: TGTGCCACGGCCCCAGGGGGGTCTGTAGATACGCAGTATTTT.

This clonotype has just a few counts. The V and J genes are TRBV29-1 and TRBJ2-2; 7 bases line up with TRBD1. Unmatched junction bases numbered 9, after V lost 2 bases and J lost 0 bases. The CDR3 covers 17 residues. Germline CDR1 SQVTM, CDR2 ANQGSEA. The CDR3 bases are TGCAGCGTTGAAAGCCCGACAGGGATCGCGAACACCGGGGAGCTGTTTTTT. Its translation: CSVESPTGIANTGELFF.

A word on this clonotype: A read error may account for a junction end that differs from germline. The CDR3 DNA reads as TGTGCCTGGAGTGACAGGGTTAACCCCGTGCGTGGGTGGTTC. Translated, it gives CAWSDRVNPVRGWF. This chain joins TRBV30 and TRBJ2-7; perhaps TRBD1 as D (6 bases). Germline CDR1 GTSNPN, CDR2 SVGIG (reference sequence). This CDR3 contains 14 residues.

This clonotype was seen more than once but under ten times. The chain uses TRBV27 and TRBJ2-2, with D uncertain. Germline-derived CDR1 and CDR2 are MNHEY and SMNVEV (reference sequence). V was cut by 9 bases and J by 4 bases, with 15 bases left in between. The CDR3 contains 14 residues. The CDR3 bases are TGTGCCAGTCACCCCCGACTTACCACCGGGGAGCTGTTTTTT. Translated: CASHPRLTTGELFF.

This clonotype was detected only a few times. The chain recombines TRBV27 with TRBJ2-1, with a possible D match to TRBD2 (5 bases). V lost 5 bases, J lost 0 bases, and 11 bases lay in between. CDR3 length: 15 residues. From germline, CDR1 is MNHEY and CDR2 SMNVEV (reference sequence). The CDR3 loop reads CASSVSVSSYNEQFF. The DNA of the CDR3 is TGTGCCAGCAGTGTTAGCGTGAGCTCCTACAATGAGCAGTTCTTC.

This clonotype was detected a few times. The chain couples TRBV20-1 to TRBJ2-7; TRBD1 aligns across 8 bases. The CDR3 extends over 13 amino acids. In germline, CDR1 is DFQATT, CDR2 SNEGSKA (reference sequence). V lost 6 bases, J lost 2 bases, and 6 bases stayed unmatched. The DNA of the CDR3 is TGCAGTGCCAGGACAGGGCGGGCCTACGAGCAGTACTTC. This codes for CSARTGRAYEQYF.

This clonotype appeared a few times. The CDR3 region has the DNA TGTGCCAGCAGCCCTGACCTCGGACTAGCGGGAGTCGGGGAGCTGTTTTTT. It codes for CASSPDLGLAGVGELFF. The chain couples TRBV7-2 to TRBJ2-2; TRBD2 agrees at 13 bases. CDR3 size: 17 residues. Germline V lookup: CDR1 SGHTA, CDR2 FQGNSA. V was pared by 5 bases and J by 7 bases, with 10 bases of the junction left unmatched.

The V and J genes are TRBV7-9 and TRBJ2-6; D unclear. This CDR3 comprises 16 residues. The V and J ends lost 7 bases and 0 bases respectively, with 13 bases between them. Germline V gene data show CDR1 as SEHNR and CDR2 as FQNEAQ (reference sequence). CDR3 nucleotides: TGTGCCAGCACCCAACACAGCTACTCTGGGGCCAACGTCCTGACTTTC. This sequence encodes CASTQHSYSGANVLTF.

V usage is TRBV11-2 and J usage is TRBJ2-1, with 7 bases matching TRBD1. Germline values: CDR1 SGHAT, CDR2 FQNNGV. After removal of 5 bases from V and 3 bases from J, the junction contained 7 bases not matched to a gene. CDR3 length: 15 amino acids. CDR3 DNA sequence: TGTGCCAGCAGCGGGCGAAGGGACAGCTACAATGAGCAGTTCTTC. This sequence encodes CASSGRRDSYNEQFF.

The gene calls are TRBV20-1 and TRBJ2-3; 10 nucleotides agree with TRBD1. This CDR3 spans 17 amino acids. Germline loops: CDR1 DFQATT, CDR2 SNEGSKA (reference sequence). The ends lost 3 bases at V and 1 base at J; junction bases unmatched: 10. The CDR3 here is CSASDPEGTGGTDTQYF. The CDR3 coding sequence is TGCAGTGCTAGTGACCCGGAAGGGACAGGGGGCACAGATACGCAGTATTTT.

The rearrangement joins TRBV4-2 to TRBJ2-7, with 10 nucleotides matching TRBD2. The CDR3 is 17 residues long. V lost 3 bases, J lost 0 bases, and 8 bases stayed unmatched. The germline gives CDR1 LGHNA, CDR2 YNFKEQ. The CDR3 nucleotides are TGTGCCAGCAGCCAGGAAGCCGGGACTAGCGCCTCCTACGAGCAGTACTTC. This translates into CASSQEAGTSASYEQYF.

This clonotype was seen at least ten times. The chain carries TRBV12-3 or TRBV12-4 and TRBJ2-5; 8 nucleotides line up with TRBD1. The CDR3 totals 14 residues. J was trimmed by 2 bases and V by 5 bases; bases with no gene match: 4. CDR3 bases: TGTGCCAGCAGTAATACAGGGGGACAAGAGACCCAGTACTTC. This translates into CASSNTGGQETQYF.

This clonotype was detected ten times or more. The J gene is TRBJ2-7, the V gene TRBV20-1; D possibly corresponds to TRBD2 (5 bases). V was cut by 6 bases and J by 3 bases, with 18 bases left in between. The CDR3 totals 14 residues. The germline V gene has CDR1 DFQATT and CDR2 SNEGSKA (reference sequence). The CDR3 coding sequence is TGCAGTGCCACACGCCCTAGCTGGAGCTACGAGCAGTACTTC. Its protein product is CSATRPSWSYEQYF.

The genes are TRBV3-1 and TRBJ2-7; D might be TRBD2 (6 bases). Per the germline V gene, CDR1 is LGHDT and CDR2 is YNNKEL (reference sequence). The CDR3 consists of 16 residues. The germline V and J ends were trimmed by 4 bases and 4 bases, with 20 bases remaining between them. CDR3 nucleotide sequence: TGTGCCAGCAGCCTTACTGGACGGCAAAGCGGGTACGAGCAGTACTTC. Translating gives CASSLTGRQSGYEQYF.

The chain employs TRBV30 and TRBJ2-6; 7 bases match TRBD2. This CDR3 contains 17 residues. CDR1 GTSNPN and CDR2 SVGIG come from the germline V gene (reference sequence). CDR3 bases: TGTGCGTGTATCGGGGGGACTCACCTCTCTGGGGCCAACGTCCTGACTTTC. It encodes CACIGGTHLSGANVLTF.

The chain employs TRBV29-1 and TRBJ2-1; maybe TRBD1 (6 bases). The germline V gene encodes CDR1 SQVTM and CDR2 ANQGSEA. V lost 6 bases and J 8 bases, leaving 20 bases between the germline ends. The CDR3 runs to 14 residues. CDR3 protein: CSVAGILQGYEQFF. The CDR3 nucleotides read TGCAGCGTCGCCGGGATCCTACAGGGCTATGAGCAGTTCTTC.

The CDR3 sequence is CSVEGGQPYGYTF. In DNA, the CDR3 is TGCAGCGTTGAAGGGGGACAGCCATATGGCTACACCTTC. The genes are TRBV29-1 and TRBJ1-2, with 7 bases aligning to TRBD1. CDR3 length: 13 amino acids. V was clipped by 1 base and J by 5 bases; unmatched bases: 4. From germline, CDR1 is SQVTM and CDR2 ANQGSEA.

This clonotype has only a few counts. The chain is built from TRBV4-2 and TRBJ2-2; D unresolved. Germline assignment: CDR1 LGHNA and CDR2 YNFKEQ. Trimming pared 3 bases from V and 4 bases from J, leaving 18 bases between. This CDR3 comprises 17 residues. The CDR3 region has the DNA TGTGCCAGCAGCCATAGTTCTGCCCTCCGCGGCACCGGGGAGCTGTTTTTT. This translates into CASSHSSALRGTGELFF.

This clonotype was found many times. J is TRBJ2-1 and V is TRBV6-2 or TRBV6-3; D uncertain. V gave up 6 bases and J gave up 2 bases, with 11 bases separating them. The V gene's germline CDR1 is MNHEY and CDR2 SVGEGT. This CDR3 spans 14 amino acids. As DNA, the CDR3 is TGTGCCAGCAGCCTACAGCATACCTACAATGAGCAGTTCTTC. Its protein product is CASSLQHTYNEQFF.

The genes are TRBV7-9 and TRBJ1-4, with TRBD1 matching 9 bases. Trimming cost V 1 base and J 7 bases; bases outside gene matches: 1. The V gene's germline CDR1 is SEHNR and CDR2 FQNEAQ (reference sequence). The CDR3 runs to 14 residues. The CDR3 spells CASSLDRGREKLFF. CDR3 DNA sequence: TGTGCCAGCAGCTTAGACAGGGGGCGTGAAAAACTGTTTTTT.

This CDR3 is CASSQDLTIGAYNEQFF. As DNA, the CDR3 is TGTGCCAGCAGCCAAGATCTAACGATCGGGGCCTACAATGAGCAGTTCTTC. The genes are TRBV4-2 and TRBJ2-1; perhaps TRBD2 as D (5 bases). CDR1 and CDR2 from the germline V gene are LGHNA and YNFKEQ. Trimming cost V 0 bases and J 2 bases, with 14 bases left between them. The CDR3 loop spans 17 amino acids.